This paragraph covers one T cell receptor (beta chain) sequence. Its target is unknown. Using immunoSEQ multiplex PCR, the repertoire was profiled, and TCRdb retains in-frame clones only, with some absent. The sample has some 460,000 clones, approximately 90% seen once; the top ten hold under 2%. This sample stems from a study of Ad26.COV2.S vaccination and SARS-CoV-2 variants. The treatment here: approximately 18 received Ad26.COV2.S at low or high dose, single or two shots; 5 received placebo; per-sample allocation not given. Day 63 after the first vaccine or placebo injection was the time point for sampling. Notes on the study in general: There was reportedly substantial breadth in spike-specific CD8+ and CD4+ T cell responses after vaccination.

The sample consisted of peripheral blood, taken in a trial of Ad26.COV2.S vaccine versus placebo. This sequence was found in a person between 18 and 65 years old who received the Ad26.COV2.S COVID-19 vaccine or a placebo.

The CDR3 sequence is CASSAGTGSEQYF. CDR3 nucleotides: TGTGCCAGCAGTGCCGGGACAGGGAGCGAGCAGTACTTC. The rearrangement links TRBV25-1 to TRBJ2-7; the match to TRBD1 covers 9 bases. Germline loops: CDR1 MGHDK, CDR2 SYGVNS. J was trimmed by 6 bases and V by 4 bases; bases with no gene match: 4. This CDR3 contains 13 residues.